These T cell receptor beta chains were read from a single sample in a study of radiotherapy plus CTLA-4 blockade in lung cancer. The repertoire was sequenced with immunoSEQ multiplex PCR; TCRdb's copy has only in-frame clones and lacks some. The sample has 100,000 or so clones; 82% are singletons. The starting material was peripheral blood, obtained from a patient treated with radiotherapy plus ipilimumab. These receptors originate from a human donor with non-small cell lung cancer that progressed on radiotherapy plus ipilimumab. Both conserved end residues are part of each CDR3. Each record gives: D gene, V gene, J gene, clone size, CDR3 protein, CDR3 DNA. The D gene is left open where the match is weak. Clone size is stated in some rows and not others, as once, few, many or a class when expanded.

NA,TRBV28,TRBJ2-2,NA,CASSNGVDTGELFF,TGTGCCAGCAGCAACGGAGTCGACACCGGGGAGCTGTTTTTT
NA,TRBV4-1,TRBJ1-2,NA,CASSLDGQGVYTF,TGCGCCAGCAGCTTGGATGGCCAGGGTGTCTACACCTTC
NA,TRBV2,TRBJ2-1,NA,CASSEIKLGEQFF,TGTGCCAGCAGTGAGATTAAACTAGGAGAGCAGTTCTTC
TRBD1,TRBV28,TRBJ1-5,NA,CASRPGTGGIQPQHF,TGTGCCAGCAGACCAGGGACAGGGGGTATCCAGCCCCAGCATTTT
NA,TRBV27,TRBJ2-7,NA,CASSGRGTYEQYF,TGTGCCAGCAGTGGCAGGGGTACCTACGAGCAGTACTTC
TRBD1,TRBV28,TRBJ2-3,NA,CASGRTGGVGDTQYF,TGTGCCAGCGGCCGGACAGGGGGCGTCGGGGATACGCAGTATTTT
NA,TRBV29-1,TRBJ1-3,NA,CSVEPLGNTIYF,TGCAGCGTTGAACCCCTAGGTAACACCATATATTTT
TRBD2,TRBV6-1,TRBJ2-5,NA,CASSEAAGGQETQYF,TGTGCCAGCAGTGAAGCAGCGGGAGGGCAAGAGACCCAGTACTTC
NA,TRBV6-5,TRBJ1-5,NA,CASSYSVYSNQPQHF,TGTGCCAGCAGTTACTCGGTCTATAGCAATCAGCCCCAGCATTTT
NA,TRBV5-1,TRBJ1-1,NA,CASSLARGGTEAFF,TGCGCCAGCAGCTTGGCTCGCGGGGGAACTGAAGCTTTCTTT
NA,TRBV27,TRBJ2-3,NA,CASSLTRLTDTQYF,TGTGCCAGCAGCCTCACTAGGTTAACAGATACGCAGTATTTT
NA,TRBV7-2,TRBJ2-5,NA,CASAHPTVGVQETQYF,TGTGCCAGCGCCCACCCTACGGTGGGGGTACAAGAGACCCAGTACTTC
NA,TRBV5-1,TRBJ1-3,many,CASSFEGQGRSGNTIYF,TGCGCCAGCAGCTTTGAAGGGCAGGGCCGCTCTGGAAACACCATATATTTT
NA,TRBV9,TRBJ2-6,NA,CASSAGGGIGANVLTF,TGTGCCAGCAGCGCGGGGGGCGGGATTGGGGCCAACGTCCTGACTTTC
TRBD1,TRBV7-2,TRBJ1-5,NA,CASSRTGGGQPQHF,TGTGCCAGCAGCCGCACAGGGGGAGGTCAGCCCCAGCATTTT